This T cell receptor (beta chain) was observed in a study of beta chain features in type 1 diabetes. Study as a whole: Age, gender and cell yields were alike across patients and healthy donors. Findings and caveats of the study: In all four CD4+ subsets, TCRB CDR3 length was significantly, moderately reduced in type 1 diabetes. An over-representation of cells with high TCR expression could result from cDNA sequencing.

In regard to this clone: Antigen specificity is unknown. Distinct nucleotide sequences in the sample also encode this CDR3.

Trimming removed 4 bases at V and 6 bases at J, with 9 bases between. This CDR3 is 12 amino acids long. From germline, CDR1 is SGHRS and CDR2 YFSETQ. Isolated RNA was reverse transcribed in full, so expressed TCRB transcripts were sequenced. Sequencing was performed with immunoSEQ multiplex PCR; in TCRdb, only in-frame clones are kept and a portion is missing. The data hold a few hundred thousand clones, with about 20% observed a single time. This TCR derives from a woman under 30 in good health. V gene TRBV5-1 combines with J gene TRBJ2-3; a weak D match, TRBD1 (5 bases). The sequencing sample was made of naive CD4+ T cells from blood. The CDR3 region has the DNA TGCGCCAGCAGCCTCCCAGGGGATACGCAGTATTTT. Protein sequence: CASSLPGDTQYF.